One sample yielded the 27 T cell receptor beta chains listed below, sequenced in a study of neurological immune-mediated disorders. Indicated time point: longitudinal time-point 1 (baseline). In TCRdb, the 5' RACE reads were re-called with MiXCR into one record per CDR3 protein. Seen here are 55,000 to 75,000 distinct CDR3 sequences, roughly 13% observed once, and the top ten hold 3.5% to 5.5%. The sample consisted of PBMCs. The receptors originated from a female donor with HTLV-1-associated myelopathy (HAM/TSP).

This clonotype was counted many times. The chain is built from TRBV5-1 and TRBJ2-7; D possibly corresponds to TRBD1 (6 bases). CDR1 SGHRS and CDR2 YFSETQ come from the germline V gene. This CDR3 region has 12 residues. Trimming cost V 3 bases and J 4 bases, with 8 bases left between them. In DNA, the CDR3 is TGCGCCAGCAGCTCTGGACAGTACGAGCAGTACTTC. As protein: CASSSGQYEQYF. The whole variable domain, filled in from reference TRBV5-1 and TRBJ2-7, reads KAGVTQTPRYLIKTRGQQVTLSCSPISGHRSVSWYQQTPGQGLQFLFEYFSETQRNKGNFPGRFSGRQFSNSRSEMNVSTLELGDSALYLCASSSGQYEQYFGPGTRLTVT.

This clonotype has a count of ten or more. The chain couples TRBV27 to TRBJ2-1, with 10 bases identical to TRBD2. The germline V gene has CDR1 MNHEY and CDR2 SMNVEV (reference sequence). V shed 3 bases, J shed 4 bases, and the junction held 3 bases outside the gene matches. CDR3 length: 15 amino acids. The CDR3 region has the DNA TGTGCCAGCAGTTTGACTAGCGGGTCATACAATGAGCAGTTCTTC. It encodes CASSLTSGSYNEQFF.

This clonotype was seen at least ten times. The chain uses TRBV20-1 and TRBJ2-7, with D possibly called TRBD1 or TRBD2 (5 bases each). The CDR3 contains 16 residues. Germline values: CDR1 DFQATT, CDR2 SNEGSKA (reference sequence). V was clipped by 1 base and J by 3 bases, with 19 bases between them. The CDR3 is CSARVVGAARIYEQYF. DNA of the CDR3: TGCAGTGCTAGAGTTGTCGGGGCCGCAAGGATCTACGAGCAGTACTTC.

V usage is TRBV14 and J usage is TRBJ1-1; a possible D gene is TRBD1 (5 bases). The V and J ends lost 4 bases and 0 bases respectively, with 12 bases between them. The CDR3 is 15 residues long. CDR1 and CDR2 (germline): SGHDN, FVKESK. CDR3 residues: CASSPRGALNTEAFF. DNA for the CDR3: TGTGCCAGCAGCCCCCGCGGGGCCCTGAACACTGAAGCTTTCTTT.

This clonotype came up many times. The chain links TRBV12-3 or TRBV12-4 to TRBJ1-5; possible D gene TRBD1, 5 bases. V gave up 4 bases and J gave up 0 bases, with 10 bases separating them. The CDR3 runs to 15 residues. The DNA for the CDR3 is TGTGCCAGCAGTTCTCGGGGGACTAGCAATCAGCCCCAGCATTTT. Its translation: CASSSRGTSNQPQHF.

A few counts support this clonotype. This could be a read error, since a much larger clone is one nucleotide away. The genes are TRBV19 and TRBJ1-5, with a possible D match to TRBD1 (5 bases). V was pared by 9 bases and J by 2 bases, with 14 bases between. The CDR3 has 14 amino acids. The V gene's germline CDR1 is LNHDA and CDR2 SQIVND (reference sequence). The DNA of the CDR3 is TGTGCCAGGCCTTGGACATGGGGCAATCAGCCCCAGCATTTT. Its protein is CARPWTWGNQPQHF. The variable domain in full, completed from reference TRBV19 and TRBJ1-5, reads DGGITQSPKYLFRKEGQNVTLSCEQNLNHDAMYWYRQDPGQGLRLIYYSQIVNDFQKGDIAEGYSVSREKKESFPLTVTSAQKNPTAFYLCARPWTWGNQPQHFGDGTRLSIL.

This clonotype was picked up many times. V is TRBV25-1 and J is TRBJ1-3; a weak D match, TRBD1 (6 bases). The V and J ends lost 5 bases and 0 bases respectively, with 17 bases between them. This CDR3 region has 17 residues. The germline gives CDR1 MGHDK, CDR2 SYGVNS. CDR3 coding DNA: TGTGCCAGCAGTACCCGGGGGGGCACCAGCTCTGGAAACACCATATATTTT. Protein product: CASSTRGGTSSGNTIYF.

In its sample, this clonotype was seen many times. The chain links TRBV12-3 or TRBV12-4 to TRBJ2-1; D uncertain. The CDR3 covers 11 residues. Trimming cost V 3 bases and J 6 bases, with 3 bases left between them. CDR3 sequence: CASSFLNEQFF. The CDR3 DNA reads TGTGCCAGCAGTTTTCTCAATGAGCAGTTCTTC.

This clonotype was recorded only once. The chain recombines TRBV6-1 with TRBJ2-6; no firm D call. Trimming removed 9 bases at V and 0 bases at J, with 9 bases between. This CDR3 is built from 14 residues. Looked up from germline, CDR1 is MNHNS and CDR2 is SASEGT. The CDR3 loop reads CASKQISGANVLTF. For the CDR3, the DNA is TGTGCCAGTAAGCAAATCTCTGGGGCCAACGTCCTGACTTTC.

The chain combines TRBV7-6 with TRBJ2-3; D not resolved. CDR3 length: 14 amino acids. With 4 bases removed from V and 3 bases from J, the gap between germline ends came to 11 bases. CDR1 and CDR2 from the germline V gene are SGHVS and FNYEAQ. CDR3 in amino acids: CASSSRAATDTQYF. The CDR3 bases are TGTGCCAGCAGCTCACGGGCGGCGACAGATACGCAGTATTTT.

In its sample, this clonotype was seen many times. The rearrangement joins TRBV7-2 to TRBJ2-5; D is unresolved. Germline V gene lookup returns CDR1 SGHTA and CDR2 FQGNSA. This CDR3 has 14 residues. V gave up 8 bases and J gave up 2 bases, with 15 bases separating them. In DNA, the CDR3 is TGTGCCAGCGGAATGAACCTAGGTCAAGAGACCCAGTACTTC. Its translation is CASGMNLGQETQYF.

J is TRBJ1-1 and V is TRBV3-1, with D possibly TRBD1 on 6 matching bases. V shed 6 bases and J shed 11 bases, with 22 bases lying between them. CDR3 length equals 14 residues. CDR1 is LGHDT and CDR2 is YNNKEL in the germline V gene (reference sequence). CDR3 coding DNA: TGTGCCAGCAGTCCCACAGGGCCTTCGACAAGGGCTTTCTTT. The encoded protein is CASSPTGPSTRAFF.

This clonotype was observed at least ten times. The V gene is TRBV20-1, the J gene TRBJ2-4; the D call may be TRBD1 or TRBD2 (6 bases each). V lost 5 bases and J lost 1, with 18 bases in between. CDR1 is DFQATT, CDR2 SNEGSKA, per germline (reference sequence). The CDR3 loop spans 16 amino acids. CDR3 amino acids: CSAGGRPGRAKNIQYF. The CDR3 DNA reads TGCAGTGCTGGGGGGCGTCCGGGGAGGGCCAAAAACATTCAGTACTTC.

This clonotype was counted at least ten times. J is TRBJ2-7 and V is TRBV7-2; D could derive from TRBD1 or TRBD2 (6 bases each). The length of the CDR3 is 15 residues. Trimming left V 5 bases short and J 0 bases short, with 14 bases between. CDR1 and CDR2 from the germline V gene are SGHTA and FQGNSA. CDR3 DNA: TGTGCCAGCAGCCAGAGGGGGGCGAGCTCCTACGAGCAGTACTTC. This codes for CASSQRGASSYEQYF.

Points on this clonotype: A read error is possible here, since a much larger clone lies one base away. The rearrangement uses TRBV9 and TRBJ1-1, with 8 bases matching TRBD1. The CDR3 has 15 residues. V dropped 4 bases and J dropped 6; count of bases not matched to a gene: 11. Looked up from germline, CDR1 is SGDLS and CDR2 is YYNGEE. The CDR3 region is CASSTQSGGQSEAFF. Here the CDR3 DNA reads TGTGCCAGCAGCACACAGTCAGGGGGCCAATCTGAAGCTTTCTTT.

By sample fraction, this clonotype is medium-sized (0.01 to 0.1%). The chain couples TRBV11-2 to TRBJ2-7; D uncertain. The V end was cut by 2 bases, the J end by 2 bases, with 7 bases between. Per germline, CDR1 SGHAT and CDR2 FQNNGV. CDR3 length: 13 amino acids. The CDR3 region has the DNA TGTGCCAGCAGCTTAATGGCGGCCTACGAGCAGTACTTC. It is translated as CASSLMAAYEQYF. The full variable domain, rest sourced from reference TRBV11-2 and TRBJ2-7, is EAGVAQSPRYKIIEKRQSVAFWCNPISGHATLYWYQQILGQGPKLLIQFQNNGVVDDSQLPKDRFSAERLKGVDSTLKIQPAKLEDSAVYLCASSLMAAYEQYFGPGTRLTVT.

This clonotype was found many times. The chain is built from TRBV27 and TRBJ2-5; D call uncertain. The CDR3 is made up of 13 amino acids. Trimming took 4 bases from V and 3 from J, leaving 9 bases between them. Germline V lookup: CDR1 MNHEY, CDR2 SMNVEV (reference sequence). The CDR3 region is CASSSGYEETQYF. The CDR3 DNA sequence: TGTGCCAGCAGTTCAGGATACGAAGAGACCCAGTACTTC.

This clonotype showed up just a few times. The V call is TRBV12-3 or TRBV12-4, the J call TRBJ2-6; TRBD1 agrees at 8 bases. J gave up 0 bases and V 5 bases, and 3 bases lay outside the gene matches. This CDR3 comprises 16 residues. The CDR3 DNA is TGTGCCAGCAGTCCGGGACAGGTCTCTGGGGCCAACGTCCTGACTTTC. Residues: CASSPGQVSGANVLTF.

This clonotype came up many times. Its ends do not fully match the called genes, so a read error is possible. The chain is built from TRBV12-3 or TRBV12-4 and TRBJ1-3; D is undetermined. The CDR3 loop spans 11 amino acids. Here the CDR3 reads CASSSGNTIYF. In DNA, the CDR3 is TGCGCCAGCTCCTCTGGAAACACCATATATTTT.

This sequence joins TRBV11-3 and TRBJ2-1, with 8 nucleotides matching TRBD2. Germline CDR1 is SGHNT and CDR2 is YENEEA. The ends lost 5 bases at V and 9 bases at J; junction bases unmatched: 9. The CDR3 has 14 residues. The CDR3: CASSRSGGGSEQFF. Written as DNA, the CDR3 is TGTGCCAGCAGCAGAAGCGGGGGTGGGTCTGAGCAGTTCTTC.

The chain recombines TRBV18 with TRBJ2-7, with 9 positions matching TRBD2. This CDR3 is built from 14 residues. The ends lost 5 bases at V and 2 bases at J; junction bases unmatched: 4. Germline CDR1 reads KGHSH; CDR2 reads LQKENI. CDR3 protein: CASSATSGTYEQYF. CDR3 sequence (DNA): TGTGCCAGCTCAGCGACTAGCGGAACCTACGAGCAGTACTTC.

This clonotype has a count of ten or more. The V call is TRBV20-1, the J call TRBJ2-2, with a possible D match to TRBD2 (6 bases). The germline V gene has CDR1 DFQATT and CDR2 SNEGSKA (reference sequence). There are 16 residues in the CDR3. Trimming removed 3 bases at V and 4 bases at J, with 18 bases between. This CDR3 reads CSASSWAGRVTGELFF. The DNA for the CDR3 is TGCAGTGCTAGTTCTTGGGCGGGGCGGGTCACCGGGGAGCTGTTTTTT.

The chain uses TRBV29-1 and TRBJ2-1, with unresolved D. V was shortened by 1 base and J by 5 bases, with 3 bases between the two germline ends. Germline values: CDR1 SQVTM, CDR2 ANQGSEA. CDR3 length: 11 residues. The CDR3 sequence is CSVEGDNEQFF. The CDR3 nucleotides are TGCAGCGTTGAAGGCGACAATGAGCAGTTCTTC.

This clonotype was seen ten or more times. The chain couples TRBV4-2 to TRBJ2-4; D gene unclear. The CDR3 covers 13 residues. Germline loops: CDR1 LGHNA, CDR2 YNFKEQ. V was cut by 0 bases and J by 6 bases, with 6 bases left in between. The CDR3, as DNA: TGTGCCAGCAGCCAAGACCTTGGAAACATTCAGTACTTC. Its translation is CASSQDLGNIQYF.

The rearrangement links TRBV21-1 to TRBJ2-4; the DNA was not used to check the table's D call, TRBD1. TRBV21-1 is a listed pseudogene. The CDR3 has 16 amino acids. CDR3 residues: CASSCRDRASKNIQYF. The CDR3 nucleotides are TGTGCCAGCAGCTGCCGGGACAGGGCGTCCAAAAACATTCAGTACTTC.

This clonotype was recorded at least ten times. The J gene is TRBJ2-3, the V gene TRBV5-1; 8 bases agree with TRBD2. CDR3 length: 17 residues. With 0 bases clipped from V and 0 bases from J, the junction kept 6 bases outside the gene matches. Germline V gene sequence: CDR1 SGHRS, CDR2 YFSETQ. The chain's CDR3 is CASSLARGGTSTDTQYF. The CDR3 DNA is TGCGCCAGCAGCTTGGCACGCGGGGGGACTAGCACAGATACGCAGTATTTT.

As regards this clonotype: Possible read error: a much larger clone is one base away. CDR3 amino acids: CASSQGVLINEQFF. The CDR3 DNA follows: TGTGCCAGCAGCCAAGGAGTACTGATCAATGAGCAGTTCTTC. This rearrangement joins TRBV3-1 to TRBJ2-1; D uncertain. Germline CDR1 reads LGHDT; CDR2 reads YNNKEL (reference sequence). V was cut by 1 base and J by 6 bases, with 10 bases left in between. The length of the CDR3 is 14 residues.